Described below is a single T cell receptor beta chain sequence and its context. Its matching antigen is unknown. One end of the junction is discordant with germline, which a read error may explain. This sample is part of a study of T cell repertoires in aging, cancer and after chemotherapy. Study-level information: Patients with chronic lymphocytic leukemia were sampled before and after fludarabine- or bendamustine-based chemotherapy. Broader study findings: The repertoire data cannot show anything about immunological memory following chemotherapy. Compared with age-matched healthy donors, untreated hematological or solid cancer patients showed higher blood TCR clonality.

TCR beta rearrangements were amplified from peripheral blood genomic DNA. A mixed TRB-A/B primer pool amplified rearranged TRB by multiplex touch-down PCR. A single record per CDR3 protein comes from TCRdb applying MiXCR to the multiplex PCR reads. The sample has about 6,000 distinct CDR3 sequences; 38% are singletons. Sample: blood. The TCR comes from a human donor with a blood cancer.

The CDR3 region is CSARRTGTPPSF. The CDR3, as DNA: TGCAGTGCTCGCCGAACCGGGACTCCGCCCTCCTTC. The chain links TRBV20-1 to TRBJ2-1; TRBD2 might be the D (6 bases). The CDR3 is made up of 12 amino acids. Germline CDR1 DFQATT, CDR2 SNEGSKA (reference sequence).